A single TCR beta chain is shown here with its context. Its specificity is unknown. The junction had 6 bases not matched to a gene; V was cut back by 5 bases and J by 2 bases. The CDR3 totals 15 residues. The germline CDR1 and CDR2 sequences are LGHNA and YNFKEQ. These data belong to a study of radiotherapy plus CTLA-4 blockade in lung cancer. Study outcomes and limitations: TCR clones of tumor origin grew in blood after radiotherapy plus ipilimumab. Response, reportedly, was best predicted by interferon-beta along with early blood T cell clone dynamics.

Chemo-refractory metastatic non-small-cell lung cancer patients underwent focal radiation alongside CTLA-4 blockade with ipilimumab. Using immunoSEQ multiplex PCR, the repertoire was profiled, and TCRdb retains in-frame clones only, with some absent. The sample shows under 95,000 clones, about four fifths of them seen only once. The starting material was peripheral blood, obtained from a patient treated with radiotherapy plus ipilimumab. The V and J genes are TRBV4-2 and TRBJ1-2; 9 bases are shared with TRBD1. This clonotype was sampled from a human donor with non-small cell lung cancer who had stable disease on radiotherapy plus ipilimumab. In DNA, the CDR3 is TGTGCCAGCAGCAACCGGGACAGGGTGAACTATGGCTACACCTTC. Translating gives CASSNRDRVNYGYTF.